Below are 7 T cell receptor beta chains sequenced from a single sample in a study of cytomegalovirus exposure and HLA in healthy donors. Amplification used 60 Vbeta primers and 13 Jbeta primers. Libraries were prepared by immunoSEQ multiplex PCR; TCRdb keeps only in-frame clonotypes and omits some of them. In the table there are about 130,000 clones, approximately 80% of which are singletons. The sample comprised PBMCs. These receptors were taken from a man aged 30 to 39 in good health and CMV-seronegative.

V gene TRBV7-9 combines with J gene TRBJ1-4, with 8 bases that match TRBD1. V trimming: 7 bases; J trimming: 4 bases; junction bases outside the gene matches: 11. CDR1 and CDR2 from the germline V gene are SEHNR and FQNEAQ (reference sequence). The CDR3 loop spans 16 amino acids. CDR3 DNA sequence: TGTGCCAGCACCCAGGGGGCCTTGCGCTATAATGAAAAACTGTTTTTT. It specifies CASTQGALRYNEKLFF.

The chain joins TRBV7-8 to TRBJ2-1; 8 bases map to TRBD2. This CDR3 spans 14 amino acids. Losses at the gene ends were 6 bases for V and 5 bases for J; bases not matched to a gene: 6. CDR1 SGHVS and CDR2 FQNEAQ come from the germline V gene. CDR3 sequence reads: CASSSGLENNEQFF. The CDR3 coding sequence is TGTGCCAGCAGTTCGGGACTAGAGAACAATGAGCAGTTCTTC.

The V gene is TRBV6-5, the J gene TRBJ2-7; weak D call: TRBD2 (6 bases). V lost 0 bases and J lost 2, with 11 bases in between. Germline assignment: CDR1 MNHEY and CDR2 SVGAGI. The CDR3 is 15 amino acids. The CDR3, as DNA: TGTGCCAGCAGTTACTCGGTCGGGAGTCCCTACGAGCAGTACTTC. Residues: CASSYSVGSPYEQYF.

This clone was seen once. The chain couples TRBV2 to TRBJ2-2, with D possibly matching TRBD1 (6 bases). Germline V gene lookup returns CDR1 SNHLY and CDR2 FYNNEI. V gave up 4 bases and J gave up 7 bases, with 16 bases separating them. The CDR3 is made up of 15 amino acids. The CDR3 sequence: CASSANRAVIGELFF. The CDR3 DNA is TGTGCCAGCAGTGCCAACAGGGCGGTCATCGGGGAGCTGTTTTTT.

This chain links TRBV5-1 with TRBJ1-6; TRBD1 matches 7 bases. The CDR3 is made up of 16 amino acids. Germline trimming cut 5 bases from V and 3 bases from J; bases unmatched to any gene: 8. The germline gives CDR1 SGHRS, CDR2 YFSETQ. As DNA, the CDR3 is TGCGCCAGCAGATCCGGGACAGCAAACTATAATTCACCCCTCCACTTT. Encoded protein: CASRSGTANYNSPLHF.

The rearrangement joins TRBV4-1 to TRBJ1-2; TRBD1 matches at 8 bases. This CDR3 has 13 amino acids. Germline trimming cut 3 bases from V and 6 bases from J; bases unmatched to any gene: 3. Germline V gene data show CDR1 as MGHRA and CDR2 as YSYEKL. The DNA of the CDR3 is TGCGCCAGCAGCCATACAGGGGGTGATGGCTACACCTTC. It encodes CASSHTGGDGYTF.

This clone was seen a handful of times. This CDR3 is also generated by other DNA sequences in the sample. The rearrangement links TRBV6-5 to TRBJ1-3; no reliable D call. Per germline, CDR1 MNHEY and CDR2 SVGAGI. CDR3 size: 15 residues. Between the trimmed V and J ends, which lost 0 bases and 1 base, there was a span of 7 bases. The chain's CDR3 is CASSYSGGSGNTIYF. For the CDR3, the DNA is TGTGCCAGCAGTTACTCGGGAGGGTCTGGAAACACCATATATTTT.